The text below deals with one TCR beta chain. This CDR3 spans 13 amino acids. The germline V gene has CDR1 SGHRS and CDR2 YFSETQ. Trimming shortened V by 5 bases and J by 3 bases, and 11 bases separated the two germline ends. Repertoires were generated with immunoSEQ multiplex PCR, while TCRdb's copy carries only in-frame clones and drops some. This sample has 90,000 to 120,000 clones, with 85% found just once. These data belong to a study of blood T cell repertoires in COVID-19. On the study more broadly: COVID-19 samples, acute and convalescent, were from the United States, Italy and Spain. PBMCs, B-cell-depleted T cells, or T cells provided the cDNA or gDNA that made up the material.

This rearrangement joins TRBV5-1 to TRBJ1-1; D might be TRBD1 (5 bases). Material: peripheral blood. The clonotype was recovered from a human donor in a cohort sampled during active COVID-19. The CDR3 spells CASSLTGYTEAFF. The CDR3 region has the DNA TGCGCCAGCAGTCTTACAGGTTACACTGAAGCTTTCTTT.